This TCR beta chain was retrieved from a study of PD-L1 blockade in urothelial cancer. Some clones are missing from TCRdb's copy, which holds only in-frame ones; the method was immunoSEQ multiplex PCR. The sample gives around 130,000 clones, roughly 84% of which show up once; 3.2% is in the top ten. The CDR3 spans 16 residues. CDR1 and CDR2 from the germline V gene are MGHRA and YSYEKL. The V segment lost 1 base and the J segment 7 bases; nucleotides outside the gene matches: 9. The time point is: pretreatment peripheral blood. V gene TRBV4-1 combines with J gene TRBJ2-2; TRBD1 agrees at 7 bases. The sample here was PBMCs, taken around atezolizumab (anti-PD-L1) treatment. The origin of this receptor is a man aged 45-65 years with urothelial cancer. The DNA for the CDR3 is TGCGCCAGCAGCCAAGGCATAATCAGGGGGATCGGGGAGCTGTTTTTT. It yields the protein CASSQGIIRGIGELFF.